This T cell receptor (beta chain) came from a study of T-cell reconstitution after alpha-beta-depleted transplantation in children. The germline CDR1 and CDR2 sequences are ENHRY and SYGVKD. V was clipped by 11 bases and J by 1 base; unmatched bases: 15. The CDR3 consists of 17 residues. Only a few counts were recorded for this clonotype. The TCRbeta library incorporated unique molecular identifiers. TCRdb re-called the PCR reads with MiXCR, one entry per CDR3 protein. Of approximately 340,000 distinct CDR3 sequences in the sample, 10% were seen once. The rearrangement joins TRBV10-3 to TRBJ2-2; TRBD1 agrees at 8 bases. Sequencing used PBMCs from the stem cell graft donor, obtained from the stem cell graft. The sequence was obtained from a human donor who donated a stem cell graft to a child with acute lymphoblastic leukemia. The CDR3 DNA reads TGTGCCTCGGCCCACCTTTTTGGACAGGGGAACACCGGGGAGCTGTTTTTT. It specifies CASAHLFGQGNTGELFF.